This is a list of T cell receptor beta chains from one sample in a study of blood T cells in healthy people across ages. TCRdb independently ran MiXCR on the 5' RACE reads; one entry per CDR3 protein. The sample records over a million distinct CDR3 sequences, approximately 25% being singletons. This sample was shared with a second study, whose subject was T cells of mothers and their children.

Sequencing used blood. Receptors originate from a girl aged 2 to 10 in good health. Each CDR3 is given with its conserved first and last residue. Each record gives: D gene, V gene, J gene, CDR3 protein. A D gene is named only where the DNA matches it firmly.

d_call: -; v_call: TRBV7-3; j_call: TRBJ2-7; cdr3_aa: CASSFSDGGYEQYF
d_call: TRBD2; v_call: TRBV7-3; j_call: TRBJ2-1; cdr3_aa: CASSLTIPSGHNEQFF
d_call: -; v_call: TRBV29-1; j_call: TRBJ1-1; cdr3_aa: CSGRDGDTEAFF
d_call: TRBD1; v_call: TRBV7-6; j_call: TRBJ1-1; cdr3_aa: CASSLAGQENTEAFF
d_call: TRBD1; v_call: TRBV24-1; j_call: TRBJ1-1; cdr3_aa: CATRDRGYTEAFF
d_call: -; v_call: TRBV3-1; j_call: TRBJ2-7; cdr3_aa: CASSHNRIAYKQYF
d_call: TRBD2; v_call: TRBV4-3; j_call: TRBJ2-6; cdr3_aa: CASKGDYFSGANALTF
d_call: -; v_call: TRBV6-2/TRBV6-3; j_call: TRBJ2-3; cdr3_aa: CAIRDPQQDTQYF
d_call: -; v_call: TRBV2; j_call: TRBJ2-3; cdr3_aa: CATLGVDTQYF
d_call: TRBD1; v_call: TRBV29-1; j_call: TRBJ1-2; cdr3_aa: CSVAGTELNYGYTF
d_call: -; v_call: TRBV20-1; j_call: TRBJ2-1; cdr3_aa: CSAFSGSNNEQFF
d_call: -; v_call: TRBV29-1; j_call: TRBJ2-5; cdr3_aa: CSVEDSRETQYF
d_call: -; v_call: TRBV15; j_call: -; cdr3_aa: CATSPAGWQEETQYF
d_call: TRBD2; v_call: TRBV4-3; j_call: TRBJ2-5; cdr3_aa: CASSQSSGIRETQYF
d_call: -; v_call: TRBV6-9; j_call: TRBJ2-5; cdr3_aa: CASRYRALQETQYF
d_call: TRBD2; v_call: TRBV7-7; j_call: TRBJ2-5; cdr3_aa: CASSFALAGAETQYF
d_call: -; v_call: TRBV7-9; j_call: TRBJ2-3; cdr3_aa: CATEGVSTDTQYF
d_call: -; v_call: TRBV29-1; j_call: TRBJ2-7; cdr3_aa: CSVTDENKDYEQYF
d_call: -; v_call: TRBV18; j_call: TRBJ1-3; cdr3_aa: CASSPEAFSGNTIYF
d_call: TRBD2; v_call: TRBV15; j_call: TRBJ2-5; cdr3_aa: CATSGGALLEETQYF
d_call: -; v_call: TRBV27; j_call: TRBJ1-1; cdr3_aa: CASSSLGGNTEAFF
d_call: -; v_call: TRBV20-1; j_call: TRBJ1-5; cdr3_aa: CSARESGDQPQHF
d_call: -; v_call: TRBV19; j_call: TRBJ1-2; cdr3_aa: CASTSLPGGGYTF
d_call: TRBD1; v_call: TRBV29-1; j_call: TRBJ2-7; cdr3_aa: CSARQGPHEQYF
d_call: -; v_call: TRBV3-1; j_call: TRBJ1-5; cdr3_aa: CASSQEGLGNQPQHF
d_call: -; v_call: TRBV11-2; j_call: TRBJ2-2; cdr3_aa: CASSSRGVDTGELFF
d_call: -; v_call: TRBV7-9; j_call: -; cdr3_aa: CASSSSGQGTQYF
d_call: TRBD2; v_call: TRBV11-2; j_call: -; cdr3_aa: CASSPLAGGPYEQFF
d_call: -; v_call: TRBV5-1; j_call: TRBJ2-7; cdr3_aa: CASSSPEHEFLYEQYF